This TCR beta chain was sequenced during a study of CD8+CD57+ T cells in acquired aplastic anemia. Template material for TCR beta VDJ and CDR3 profiling consisted of genomic DNA. MiXCR, applied by TCRdb to the reads, yields one record per CDR3 protein. In the table there are 250,000 to 350,000 distinct CDR3 sequences, approximately 56% of which are singletons. In germline, CDR1 is KGHDR, CDR2 SFDVKD. The CDR3 spans 14 residues. The V end lost 3 bases, the J end lost 6 bases, and 11 bases lay between the germline ends. The sequencing input was sorted CD4+, CD8+, or CD8+CD57+ T cells (not recorded which) from PBMCs. This chain links TRBV24-1 with TRBJ1-5; maybe TRBD1 (6 bases). This receptor was obtained from a human donor with severe aplastic anemia or a healthy control (not recorded which). Here the CDR3 DNA reads TGTGCCACCAGTGATAGGGGGGATAGTCAGCCCCAGCATTTT. As protein: CATSDRGDSQPQHF.